This TCR beta chain derives from a study of graft-versus-host responses after intestinal transplantation. General study results and limits: GvH clone levels peaked in circulation, and this peak was associated with early post-transplant HvG declines. GvH clones turned up in recipient marrow; some had shown up first in ileum or blood.

Germline-derived CDR1 and CDR2 are SGHNT and YYREEE (reference sequence). V lost 0 bases and J lost 4, with 13 bases in between. The CDR3 is 15 amino acids. As concerns this clone: What it recognizes is unknown.

Some clones are missing from TCRdb's copy, which holds only in-frame ones; the method was immunoSEQ multiplex PCR. The sample contains almost 55,000 clones, 75% to 95% of which appear only once. The chain uses TRBV5-4 and TRBJ1-2, with a possible D match to TRBD1 (5 bases). The material was PBMCs, obtained roughly 660 days after intestinal transplant. The TCR comes from a human patient who received an intestinal transplant, so some T cells may come from the graft donor. In DNA form, the CDR3 reads TGTGCCAGCAGCTTGGCGTCGGGGCAGAGCTATGGCTACACCTTC. It yields the protein CASSLASGQSYGYTF.